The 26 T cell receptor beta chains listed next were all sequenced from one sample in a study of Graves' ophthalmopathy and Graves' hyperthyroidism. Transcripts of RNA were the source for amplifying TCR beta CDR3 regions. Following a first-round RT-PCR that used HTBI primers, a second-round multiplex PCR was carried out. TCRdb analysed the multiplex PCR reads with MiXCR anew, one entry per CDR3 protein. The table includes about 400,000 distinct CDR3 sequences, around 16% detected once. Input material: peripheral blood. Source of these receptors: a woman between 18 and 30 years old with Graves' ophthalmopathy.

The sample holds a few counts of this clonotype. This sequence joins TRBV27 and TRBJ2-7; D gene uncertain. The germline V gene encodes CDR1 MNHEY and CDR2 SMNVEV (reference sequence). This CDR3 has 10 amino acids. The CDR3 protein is CASFGDEQYF. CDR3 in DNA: TGTGCATCCTTTGGGGACGAGCAGTACTTC.

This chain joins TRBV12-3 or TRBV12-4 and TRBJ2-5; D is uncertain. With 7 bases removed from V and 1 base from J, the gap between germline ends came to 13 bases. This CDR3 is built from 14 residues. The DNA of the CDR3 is TGTGCCAGCACCCTCGACGGCCTCCAAGAGACCCAGTACTTC. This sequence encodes CASTLDGLQETQYF.

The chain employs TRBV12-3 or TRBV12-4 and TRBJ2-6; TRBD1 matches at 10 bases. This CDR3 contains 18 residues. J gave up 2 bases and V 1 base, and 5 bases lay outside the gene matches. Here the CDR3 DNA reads TGTGCCAGCAGTTTAGGGACAGGGGGTTCCACTGGGGCCAACGTCCTGACTTTC. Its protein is CASSLGTGGSTGANVLTF.

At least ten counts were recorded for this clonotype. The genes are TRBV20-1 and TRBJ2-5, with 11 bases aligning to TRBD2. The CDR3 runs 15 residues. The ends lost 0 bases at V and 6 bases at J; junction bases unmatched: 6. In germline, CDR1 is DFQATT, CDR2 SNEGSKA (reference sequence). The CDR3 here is CSARETSGSGKTQYF. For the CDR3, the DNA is TGCAGTGCTAGAGAAACTAGCGGGAGCGGTAAGACCCAGTACTTC.

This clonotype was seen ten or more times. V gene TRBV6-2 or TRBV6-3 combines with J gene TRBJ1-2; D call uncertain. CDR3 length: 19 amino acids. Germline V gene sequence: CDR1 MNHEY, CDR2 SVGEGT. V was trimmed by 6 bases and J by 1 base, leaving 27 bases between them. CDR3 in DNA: TGTGCCAGCAGCTACCTAGCTTTAGGAGCACTACGAAATAACTATGGCTACACCTTC. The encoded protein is CASSYLALGALRNNYGYTF.

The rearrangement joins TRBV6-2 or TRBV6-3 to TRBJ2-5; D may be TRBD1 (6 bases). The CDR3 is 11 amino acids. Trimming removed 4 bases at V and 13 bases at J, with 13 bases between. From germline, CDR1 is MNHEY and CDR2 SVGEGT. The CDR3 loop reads CASSFTGPRYF. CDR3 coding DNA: TGTGCCAGCAGTTTCACAGGGCCACGGTACTTC.

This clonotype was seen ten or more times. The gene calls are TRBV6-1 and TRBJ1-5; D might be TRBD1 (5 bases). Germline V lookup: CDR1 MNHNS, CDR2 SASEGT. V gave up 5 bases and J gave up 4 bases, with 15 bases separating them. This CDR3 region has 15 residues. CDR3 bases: TGTGCCAGCAGTCCCCGGGGGACGGGTAATCAGCCCCAGCATTTT. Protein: CASSPRGTGNQPQHF.

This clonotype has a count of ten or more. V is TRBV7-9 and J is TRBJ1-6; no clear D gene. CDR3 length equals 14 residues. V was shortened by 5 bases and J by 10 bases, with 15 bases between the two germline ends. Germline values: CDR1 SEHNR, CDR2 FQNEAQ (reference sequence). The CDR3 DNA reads TGTGCCAGCAGCCCACCACGCCTGGTGTCACCCCTCCACTTT. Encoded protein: CASSPPRLVSPLHF. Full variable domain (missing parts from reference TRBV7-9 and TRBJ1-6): DTGVSQNPRHKITKRGQNVTFRCDPISEHNRLYWYRQTLGQGPEFLTYFQNEAQLEKSRLLSDRFSAERPKGSFSTLEIQRTEQGDSAMYLCASSPPRLVSPLHFGNGTRLTVT.

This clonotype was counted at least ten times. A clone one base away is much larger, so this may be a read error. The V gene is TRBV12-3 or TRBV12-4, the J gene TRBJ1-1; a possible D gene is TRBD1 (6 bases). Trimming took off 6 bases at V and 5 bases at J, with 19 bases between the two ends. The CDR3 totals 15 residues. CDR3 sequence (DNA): TGTGCCAGCAGCGACCGGGACAAGGGGCTTACTGAAGCTTTCTTT. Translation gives CASSDRDKGLTEAFF.

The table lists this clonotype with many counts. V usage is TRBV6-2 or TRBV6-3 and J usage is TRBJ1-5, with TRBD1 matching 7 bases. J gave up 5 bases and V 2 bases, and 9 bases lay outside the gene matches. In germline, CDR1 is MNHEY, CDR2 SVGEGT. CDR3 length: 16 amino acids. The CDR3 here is CASSYRAGGFYQPQHF. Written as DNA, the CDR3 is TGTGCCAGCAGTTACCGGGCAGGGGGGTTCTATCAGCCCCAGCATTTT.

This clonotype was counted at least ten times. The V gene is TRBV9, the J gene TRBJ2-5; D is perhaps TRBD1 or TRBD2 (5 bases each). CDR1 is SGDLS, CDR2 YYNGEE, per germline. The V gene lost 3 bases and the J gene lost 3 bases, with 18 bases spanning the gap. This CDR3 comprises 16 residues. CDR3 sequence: CASSGGTALSEETQYF. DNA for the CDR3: TGTGCCAGCAGCGGGGGGACGGCCCTTTCAGAAGAGACCCAGTACTTC.

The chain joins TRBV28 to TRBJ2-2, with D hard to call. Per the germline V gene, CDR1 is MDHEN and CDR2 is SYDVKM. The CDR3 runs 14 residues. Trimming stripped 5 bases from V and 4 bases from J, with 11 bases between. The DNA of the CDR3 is TGTGCCAGCAGTCTTGCTACGACCACCGGGGAGCTGTTTTTT. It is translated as CASSLATTTGELFF.

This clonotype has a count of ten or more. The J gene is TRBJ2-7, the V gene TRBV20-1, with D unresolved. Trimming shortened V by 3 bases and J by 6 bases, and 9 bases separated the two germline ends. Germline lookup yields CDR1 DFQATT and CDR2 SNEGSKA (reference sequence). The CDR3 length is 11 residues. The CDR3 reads CSARQPTEQYF. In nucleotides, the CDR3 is TGCAGTGCTAGGCAGCCCACCGAGCAGTACTTC.

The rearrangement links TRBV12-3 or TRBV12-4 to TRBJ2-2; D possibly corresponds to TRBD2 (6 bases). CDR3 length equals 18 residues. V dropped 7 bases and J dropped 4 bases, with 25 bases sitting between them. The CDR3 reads CASTTQLLEGHGTGELFF. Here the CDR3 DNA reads TGTGCCAGCACCACCCAGTTGCTGGAGGGCCATGGCACCGGGGAGCTGTTTTTT.

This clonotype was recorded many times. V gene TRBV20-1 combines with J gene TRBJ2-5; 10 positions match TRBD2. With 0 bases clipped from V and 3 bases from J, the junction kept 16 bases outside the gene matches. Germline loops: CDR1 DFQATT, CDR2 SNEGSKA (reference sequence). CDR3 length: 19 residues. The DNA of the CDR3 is TGCAGTGCTAGAGAAGGACTAGCGGAACCTTTTTTTCCTGAAGAGACCCAGTACTTC. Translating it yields CSAREGLAEPFFPEETQYF.

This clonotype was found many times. DNA for the CDR3: TGTGCCAGCAGAAGGGACAGGGCCAACACTGAAGCTTTCTTT. Its protein is CASRRDRANTEAFF. V usage is TRBV6-1 and J usage is TRBJ1-1, with 9 bases that match TRBD1. The V gene end was trimmed by 6 bases and the J gene end by 2 bases; junction bases not matched to a gene: 4. The CDR3 has 14 amino acids. The germline CDR1 and CDR2 sequences are MNHNS and SASEGT.

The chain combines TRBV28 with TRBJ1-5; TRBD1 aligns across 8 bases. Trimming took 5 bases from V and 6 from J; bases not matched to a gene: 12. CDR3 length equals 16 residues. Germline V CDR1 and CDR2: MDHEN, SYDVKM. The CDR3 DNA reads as TGTGCCAGCAGTCCAATCGACAGGGGCGGTGCTCAGCCCCAGCATTTT. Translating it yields CASSPIDRGGAQPQHF.

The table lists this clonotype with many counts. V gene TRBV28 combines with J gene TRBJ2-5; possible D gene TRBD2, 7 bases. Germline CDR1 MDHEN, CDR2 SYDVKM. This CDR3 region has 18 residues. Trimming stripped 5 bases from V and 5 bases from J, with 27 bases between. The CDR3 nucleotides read TGTGCCAGCAGTCCCACCCTTGGCGGGGGCCTTCCCGGGGAGACCCAGTACTTC. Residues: CASSPTLGGGLPGETQYF.

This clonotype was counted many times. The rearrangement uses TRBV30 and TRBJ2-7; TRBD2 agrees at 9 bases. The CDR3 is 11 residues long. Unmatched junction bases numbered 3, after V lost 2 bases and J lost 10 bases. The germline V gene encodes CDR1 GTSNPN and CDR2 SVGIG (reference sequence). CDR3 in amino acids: CAWSTGTSQYF. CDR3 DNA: TGTGCCTGGAGTACGGGGACTAGCCAGTACTTC. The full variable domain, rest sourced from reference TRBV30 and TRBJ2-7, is SQTIHQWPATLVQPVGSPLSLECTVEGTSNPNLYWYRQAAGRGLQLLFYSVGIGQISSEVPQNLSASRPQDRQFILSSKKLLLSDSGFYLCAWSTGTSQYFGPGTRLTVT.

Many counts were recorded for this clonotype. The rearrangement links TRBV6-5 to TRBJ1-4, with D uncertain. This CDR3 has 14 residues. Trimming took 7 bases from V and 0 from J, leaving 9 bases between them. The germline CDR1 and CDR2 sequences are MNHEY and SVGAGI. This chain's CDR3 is CASKQLPTNEKLFF. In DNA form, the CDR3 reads TGTGCCAGCAAACAGTTACCAACTAATGAAAAACTGTTTTTT.

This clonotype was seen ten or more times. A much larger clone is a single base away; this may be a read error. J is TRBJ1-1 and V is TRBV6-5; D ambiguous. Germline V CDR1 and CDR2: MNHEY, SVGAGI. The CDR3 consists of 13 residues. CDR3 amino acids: CASGYSRNTEAFF. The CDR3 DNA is TGTGCCAGCGGTTATTCCCGAAACACTGAAGCTTTCTTT.

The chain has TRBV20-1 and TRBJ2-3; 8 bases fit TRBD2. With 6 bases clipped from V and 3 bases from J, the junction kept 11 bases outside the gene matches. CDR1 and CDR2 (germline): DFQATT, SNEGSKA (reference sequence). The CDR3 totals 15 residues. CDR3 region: CSASRLARRTDTQYF. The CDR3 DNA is TGCAGTGCCTCGCGACTAGCGAGAAGGACAGATACGCAGTATTTT.

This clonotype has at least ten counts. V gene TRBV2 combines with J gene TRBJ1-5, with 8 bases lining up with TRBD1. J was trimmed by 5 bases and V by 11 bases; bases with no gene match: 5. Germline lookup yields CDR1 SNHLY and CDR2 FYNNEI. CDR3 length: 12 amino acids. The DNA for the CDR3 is TGTGCCTACGGCAGGGGGCATCAGCCCCAGCATTTT. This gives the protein CAYGRGHQPQHF.

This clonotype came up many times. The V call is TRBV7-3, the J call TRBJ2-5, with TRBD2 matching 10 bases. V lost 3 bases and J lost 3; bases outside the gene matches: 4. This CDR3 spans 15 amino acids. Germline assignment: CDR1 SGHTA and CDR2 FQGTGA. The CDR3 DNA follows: TGTGCCAGCAGCTTTTTTAGCGGGGGGAAAGAGACCCAGTACTTC. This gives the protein CASSFFSGGKETQYF.

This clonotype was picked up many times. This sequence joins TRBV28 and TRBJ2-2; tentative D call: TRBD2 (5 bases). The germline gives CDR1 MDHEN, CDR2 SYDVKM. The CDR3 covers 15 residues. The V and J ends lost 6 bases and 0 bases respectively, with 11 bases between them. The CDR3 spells CASRGSGANTGELFF. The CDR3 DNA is TGTGCCAGCAGAGGATCCGGGGCGAACACCGGGGAGCTGTTTTTT.

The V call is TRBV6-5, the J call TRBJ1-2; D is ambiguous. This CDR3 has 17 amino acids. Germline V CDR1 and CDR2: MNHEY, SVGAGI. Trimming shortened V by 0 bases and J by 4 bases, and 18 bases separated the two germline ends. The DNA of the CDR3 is TGTGCCAGCAGTTACTCTCGACATACTCAACGGGGCTATGGCTACACCTTC. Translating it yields CASSYSRHTQRGYGYTF.